This is a list of T cell receptor beta chains from one sample in a study of CD8 T cells in Susac syndrome. In TCRdb, the immunoSEQ multiplex PCR reads were re-called with MiXCR into one record per CDR3 protein. This sample has 210,000 or so distinct CDR3 sequences, with approximately 94% found just once. The specimen was CD4+ T cells from PBMCs. The source is a human donor with Susac syndrome. Each CDR3 is given with its conserved first and last residue. The order of the fields is J gene, D gene, clone size, CDR3 length, V gene, CDR3 DNA, CDR3 protein. The D gene is left open where the match is weak. Not every row has a clone size; where given, it reads once, few, many or a size class.

TRBJ2-2	NA	NA	14	TRBV30	TGTGCCTGGAGGTGGGGACCGAACACCGGGGAGCTGTTTTTT	CAWRWGPNTGELFF
TRBJ2-4	NA	once	14	TRBV30	TGTGCCTGGAGTGTACCCATAGCCAAAAACATTCAGTACTTC	CAWSVPIAKNIQYF
TRBJ1-1	NA	NA	13	TRBV7-2	TGTGCCAGCAGCTTAGTGTCGGGGCATCAAGCTTTCTTT	CASSLVSGHQAFF
TRBJ2-3	NA	NA	15	TRBV5-4	TGTGCCAGCAGCCCCCGGGGACCTCCAACGGATACGCAGTATTTT	CASSPRGPPTDTQYF
TRBJ1-1	NA	once	17	TRBV5-1	TGCGCCAGCAGCTTGGAACCTCGGGACTCTCGGAACACTGAAGCTTTCTTT	CASSLEPRDSRNTEAFF
TRBJ2-7	NA	once	12	TRBV28	TGTGCCAGCAGGGGACCCTACTACGAGCAGTACTTC	CASRGPYYEQYF
TRBJ1-2	TRBD1	NA	14	TRBV29-1	TGCAGCGTTCCACCAACAGGGGACGGTTATGGCTACACCTTC	CSVPPTGDGYGYTF
TRBJ1-1	TRBD1	NA	15	TRBV5-4	TGTGCCAGCAGCCAAGGACAGGGTGGCATCACTGAAGCTTTCTTT	CASSQGQGGITEAFF
TRBJ2-3	TRBD1	once	13	TRBV20-1	TGCAGTGCAGAACAGGGGACCTTTGATACGCAGTATTTT	CSAEQGTFDTQYF
TRBJ1-2	TRBD1	NA	14	TRBV7-9	TGTGCCAGCAGACCAGCGGACAGGGGCTATGGCTACACCTTC	CASRPADRGYGYTF
TRBJ2-1	TRBD1	NA	14	TRBV24-1	TGTGCCACCAGTGACATTACAGGGGACAGTGAGCAGTTCTTC	CATSDITGDSEQFF
TRBJ1-5	NA	NA	13	TRBV20-1	TGCAGTGCTAGCGGGACAACAAATCAGCCCCAGCATTTT	CSASGTTNQPQHF
TRBJ2-3	TRBD1	NA	17	TRBV7-9	TGTGCCAGCAGCTTAATCCGACAGGGAGCGAGCACAGATACGCAGTATTTT	CASSLIRQGASTDTQYF
TRBJ1-4	TRBD1	NA	14	TRBV19	TGTGCCAGTAGTATCGTAACAGGGGATGAAAAACTGTTTTTT	CASSIVTGDEKLFF
TRBJ2-3	NA	NA	17	TRBV30	TGTGCCTGGAGTGCAGATTGGGACACCTCTAGCACAGATACGCAGTATTTT	CAWSADWDTSSTDTQYF
TRBJ2-5	NA	NA	14	TRBV11-1	TGTGCCAGCAGCCAACGGGACGCCCAAGAGACCCAGTACTTC	CASSQRDAQETQYF
TRBJ2-5	NA	NA	15	TRBV7-7	TGTGCTAGCAGCTTAGACCACGACAGGCAAGAGACCCAGTACTTC	CASSLDHDRQETQYF
TRBJ1-1	NA	NA	14	TRBV29-1	TGCAGCGTTACCCCAGGGTGGGTCGGCGCTGAAGCTTTCTTT	CSVTPGWVGAEAFF
TRBJ1-6	TRBD1	NA	13	TRBV2	TGTGCCAGCTCGACAGGGGCTGAATCACCCCTCCACTTT	CASSTGAESPLHF
TRBJ2-6	NA	NA	13	TRBV20-1	TGCAGTGCTAGAGTTCAGGGGGCCAACGTCCTGACTTTC	CSARVQGANVLTF
TRBJ2-5	NA	NA	12	TRBV20-1	TGCAGTGCTGGATCAGGTCAAGAGACCCAGTACTTC	CSAGSGQETQYF
TRBJ1-2	TRBD1	NA	14	TRBV5-1	TGCGCCAGCAGCGGAACAGGGGACCTCTTTGGCTACACCTTC	CASSGTGDLFGYTF
TRBJ1-5	NA	NA	14	TRBV6-5	TGTGCCAGCAGTTCTCGGCCTCTCAATCAGCCCCAGCATTTT	CASSSRPLNQPQHF
TRBJ1-5	NA	NA	15	TRBV20-1	TGCAGTGCTGCCCCTACGGGGACCCTGACGGGGCCCCAGCATTTT	CSAAPTGTLTGPQHF
TRBJ2-4	NA	NA	16	TRBV15	TGTGCCACCAGCAGATCCACAGGGGAGGTCAAAAACATTCAGTACTTC	CATSRSTGEVKNIQYF
TRBJ2-7	TRBD1	few	14	TRBV29-1	TGCAGCGTTGTTTCCGGGACAGTCTCCTACGAGCAGTACTTC	CSVVSGTVSYEQYF
TRBJ1-5	TRBD1	NA	16	TRBV20-1	TGCAGTGCTCATAACCCTGACAGGGGGTGGGATCAGCCCCAGCATTTT	CSAHNPDRGWDQPQHF
TRBJ1-5	NA	NA	13	TRBV29-1	TGCAGCGTTGCGGAGGGAAACAATCAGCCCCAGCATTTT	CSVAEGNNQPQHF
TRBJ1-2	NA	once	14	TRBV6-2/TRBV6-3	TGTGCCAGCAGTAATCAAGCCGGGAACTATGGCTACACCTTC	CASSNQAGNYGYTF
TRBJ1-5	TRBD1	NA	15	TRBV2	TGTGCCAGCAGTGAGAACACAGGGGGCGATCAGCCCCAGCATTTT	CASSENTGGDQPQHF
TRBJ2-3	NA	NA	11	TRBV29-1	TGCAGCGGGACCGTCACAGATACGCAGTATTTT	CSGTVTDTQYF
TRBJ2-5	TRBD2	NA	16	TRBV9	TGTGCCAGCAGCGCCTCCTCTAGCGGGGCCCAAGAGACCCAGTACTTC	CASSASSSGAQETQYF
TRBJ1-1	TRBD1	NA	18	TRBV6-1	TGTGCCAGCAGTGAAGCGGGACAGGGAGGGACCAGGGACACTGAAGCTTTCTTT	CASSEAGQGGTRDTEAFF
TRBJ2-5	TRBD2	NA	14	TRBV7-9	TGTGCCAGCAGCTTAGGGGAGGGGTTAGAGACCCAGTACTTC	CASSLGEGLETQYF
TRBJ2-1	TRBD2	NA	15	TRBV28	TGTGCCACCGGGGGGACTAGCGGGGATTACAATGAGCAGTTCTTC	CATGGTSGDYNEQFF
TRBJ1-1	NA	NA	14	TRBV3-1	TGTGCCAGCAGCCGTCTTGAGACCAACACTGAAGCTTTCTTT	CASSRLETNTEAFF
TRBJ1-4	TRBD1	NA	11	TRBV20-1	TGCAGTGCTAGACAGGGGGGAAAACTGTTTTTT	CSARQGGKLFF
TRBJ1-1	NA	NA	13	TRBV12-3/TRBV12-4	TGTGCCAGCAGTCCCGCCGTGGTACCTGAAGCTTTCTTT	CASSPAVVPEAFF
TRBJ1-4	TRBD1	NA	18	TRBV5-1	TGCGCCAGCAGCCCGTCGGGACAGTTACTTGCAACTAATGAAAAACTGTTTTTT	CASSPSGQLLATNEKLFF
TRBJ2-3	TRBD2	NA	15	TRBV29-1	TGCAGCGTTGAAGCTGCGGGGGAAAGCACAGATACGCAGTATTTT	CSVEAAGESTDTQYF